The clone carrying this T cell receptor (beta chain) is a singleton in its sample. This sample is part of a study of blood T cell repertoires in COVID-19. This CDR3 spans 12 amino acids. Germline V gene data show CDR1 as MNHEY and CDR2 as SVGEGT. Trimming removed 2 bases from V and 9 bases from J, with 8 bases in between. Using immunoSEQ multiplex PCR, the repertoire was profiled, and TCRdb retains in-frame clones only, with some absent. The sample records around 100,000 clones, 85% being singletons. Sequencing was performed on peripheral blood. This receptor was taken from a human donor in a cohort sampled during active COVID-19. The gene calls are TRBV6-2 or TRBV6-3 and TRBJ1-5; no clear D gene. The CDR3 sequence is CASSYEYRPQHF. For the CDR3, the DNA is TGTGCCAGCAGTTACGAGTATCGGCCCCAGCATTTT.